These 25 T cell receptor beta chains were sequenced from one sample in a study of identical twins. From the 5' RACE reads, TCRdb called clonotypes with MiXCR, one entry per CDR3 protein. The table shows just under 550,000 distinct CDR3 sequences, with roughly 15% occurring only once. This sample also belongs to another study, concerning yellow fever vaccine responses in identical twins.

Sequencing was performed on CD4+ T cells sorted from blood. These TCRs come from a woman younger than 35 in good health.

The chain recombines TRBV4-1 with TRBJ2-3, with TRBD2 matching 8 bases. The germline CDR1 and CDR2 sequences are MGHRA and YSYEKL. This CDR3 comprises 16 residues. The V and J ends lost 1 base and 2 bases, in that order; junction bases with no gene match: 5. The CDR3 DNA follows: TGCGCCAGCAGCCAAGTCTTAGCGGGATTCACAGATACGCAGTATTTT. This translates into CASSQVLAGFTDTQYF.

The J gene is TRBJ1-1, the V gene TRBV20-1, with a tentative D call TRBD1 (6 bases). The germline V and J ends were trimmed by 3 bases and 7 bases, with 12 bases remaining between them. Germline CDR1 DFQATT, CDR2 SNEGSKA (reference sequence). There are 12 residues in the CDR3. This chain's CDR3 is CSASEGVGEAFF. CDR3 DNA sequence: TGCAGTGCTAGTGAGGGGGTTGGTGAAGCTTTCTTT.

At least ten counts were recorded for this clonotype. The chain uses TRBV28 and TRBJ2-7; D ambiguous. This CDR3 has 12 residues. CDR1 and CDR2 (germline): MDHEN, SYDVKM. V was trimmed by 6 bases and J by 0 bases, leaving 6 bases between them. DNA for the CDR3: TGTGCCAGCAGCCGGACCTCCTACGAGCAGTACTTC. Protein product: CASSRTSYEQYF.

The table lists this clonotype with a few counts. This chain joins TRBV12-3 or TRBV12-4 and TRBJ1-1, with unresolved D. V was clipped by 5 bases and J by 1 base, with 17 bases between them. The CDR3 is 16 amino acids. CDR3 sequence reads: CASSQPRLRGNTEAFF. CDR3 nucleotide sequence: TGTGCCAGCAGTCAGCCACGGCTCCGTGGGAACACTGAAGCTTTCTTT.

CDR3 DNA sequence: TGCGCCAGCAGCCCCGGGACAGGGTGGACCCAGTACTTC. Residues: CASSPGTGWTQYF. This sequence joins TRBV5-1 and TRBJ2-5; TRBD1 matches 9 bases. V lost 4 bases, J lost 7 bases, and 5 bases stayed unmatched. CDR3 size: 13 residues. Germline CDR1 reads SGHRS; CDR2 reads YFSETQ.

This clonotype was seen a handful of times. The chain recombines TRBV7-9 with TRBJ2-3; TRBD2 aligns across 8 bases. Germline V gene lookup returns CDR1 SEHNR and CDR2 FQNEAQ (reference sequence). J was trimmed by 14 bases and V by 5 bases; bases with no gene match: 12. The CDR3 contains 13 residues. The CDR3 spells CASSSGLARFGYF. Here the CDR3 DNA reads TGTGCCAGCAGCAGTGGACTAGCTCGGTTCGGGTATTTT.

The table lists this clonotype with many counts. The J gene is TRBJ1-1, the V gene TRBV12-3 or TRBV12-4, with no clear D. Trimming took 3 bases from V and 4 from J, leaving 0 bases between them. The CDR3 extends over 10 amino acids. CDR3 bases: TGTGCCAGCAGTTTCACTGAAGCTTTCTTT. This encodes CASSFTEAFF.

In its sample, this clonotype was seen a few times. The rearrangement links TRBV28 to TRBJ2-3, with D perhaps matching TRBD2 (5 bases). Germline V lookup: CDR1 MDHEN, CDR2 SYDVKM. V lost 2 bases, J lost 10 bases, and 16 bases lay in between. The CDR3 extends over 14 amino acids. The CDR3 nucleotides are TGTGCCAGCAGTTTACCGACTATAGCGCGAGCGCAGTATTTT. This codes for CASSLPTIARAQYF.

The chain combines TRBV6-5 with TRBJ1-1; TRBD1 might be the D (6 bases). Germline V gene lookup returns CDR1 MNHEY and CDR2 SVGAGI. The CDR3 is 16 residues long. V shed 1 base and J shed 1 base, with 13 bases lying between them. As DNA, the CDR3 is TGTGCCAGCAGTTACTTACCTCAGGGGAAGAACACTGAAGCTTTCTTT. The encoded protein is CASSYLPQGKNTEAFF.

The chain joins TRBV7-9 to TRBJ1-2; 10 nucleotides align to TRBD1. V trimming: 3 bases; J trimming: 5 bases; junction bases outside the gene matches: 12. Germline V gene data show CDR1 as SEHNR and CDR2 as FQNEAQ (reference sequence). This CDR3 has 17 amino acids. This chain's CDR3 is CASSFVRAGTGEYGYTF. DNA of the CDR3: TGTGCCAGCAGCTTTGTTAGGGCAGGGACAGGGGAATATGGCTACACCTTC.

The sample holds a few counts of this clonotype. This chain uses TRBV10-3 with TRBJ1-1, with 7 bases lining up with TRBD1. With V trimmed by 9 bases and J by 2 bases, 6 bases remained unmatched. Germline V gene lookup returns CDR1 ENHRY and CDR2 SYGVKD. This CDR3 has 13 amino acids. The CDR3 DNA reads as TGTGCCATAATGGGGACAGCCAACACTGAAGCTTTCTTT. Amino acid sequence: CAIMGTANTEAFF.

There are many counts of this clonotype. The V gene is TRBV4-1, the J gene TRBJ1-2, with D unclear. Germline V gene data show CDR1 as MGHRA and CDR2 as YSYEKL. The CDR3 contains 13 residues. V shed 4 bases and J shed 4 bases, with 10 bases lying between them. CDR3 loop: CASSLEGRYGYTF. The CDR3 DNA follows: TGCGCCAGCAGCCTAGAGGGTCGCTATGGCTACACCTTC.

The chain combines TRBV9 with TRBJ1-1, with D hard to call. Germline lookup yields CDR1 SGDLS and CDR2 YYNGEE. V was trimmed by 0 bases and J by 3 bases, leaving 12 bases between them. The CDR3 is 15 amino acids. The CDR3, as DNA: TGTGCCAGCAGCGTAGACGGGCCCGCGCACACTGAAGCTTTCTTT. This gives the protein CASSVDGPAHTEAFF.

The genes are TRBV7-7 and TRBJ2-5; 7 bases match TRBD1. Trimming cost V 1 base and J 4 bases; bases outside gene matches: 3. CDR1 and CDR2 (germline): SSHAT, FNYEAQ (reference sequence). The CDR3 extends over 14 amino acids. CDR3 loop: CASSLVKGAETQYF. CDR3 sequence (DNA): TGTGCCAGCAGCTTAGTCAAGGGGGCAGAGACCCAGTACTTC. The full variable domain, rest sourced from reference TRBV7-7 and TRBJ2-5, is GAGVSQSPRYKVTKRGQDVTLRCDPISSHATLYWYQQALGQGPEFLTYFNYEAQPDKSGLPSDRFSAERPEGSISTLTIQRTEQRDSAMYRCASSLVKGAETQYFGPGTRLLVL.

CDR3: CAISEIDRSSYEQYF. CDR3 in DNA: TGTGCCATCAGTGAGATTGACCGGAGCTCCTACGAGCAGTACTTC. This chain uses TRBV10-3 with TRBJ2-7; D uncertain. Trimming left V 2 bases short and J 0 bases short, with 11 bases between. The CDR3 runs 15 residues. Germline V gene data show CDR1 as ENHRY and CDR2 as SYGVKD.

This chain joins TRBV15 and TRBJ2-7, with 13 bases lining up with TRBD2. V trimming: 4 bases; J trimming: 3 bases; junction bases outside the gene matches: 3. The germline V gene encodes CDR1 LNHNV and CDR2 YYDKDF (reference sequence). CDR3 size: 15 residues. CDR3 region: CATSTGLAGDYEQYF. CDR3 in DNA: TGTGCCACCAGCACAGGACTAGCGGGGGACTACGAGCAGTACTTC.

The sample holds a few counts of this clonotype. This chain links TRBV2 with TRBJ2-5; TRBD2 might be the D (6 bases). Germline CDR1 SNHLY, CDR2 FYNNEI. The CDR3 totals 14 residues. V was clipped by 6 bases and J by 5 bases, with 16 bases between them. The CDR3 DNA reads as TGTGCCAGCAGGCCCAGACTAGAGGTGGAGACCCAGTACTTC. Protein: CASRPRLEVETQYF.

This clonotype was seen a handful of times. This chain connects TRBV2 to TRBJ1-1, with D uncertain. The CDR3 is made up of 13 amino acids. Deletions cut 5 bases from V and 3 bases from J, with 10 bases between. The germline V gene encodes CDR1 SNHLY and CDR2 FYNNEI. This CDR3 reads CASSLETYTEAFF. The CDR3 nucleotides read TGTGCCAGCAGTTTAGAGACATACACTGAAGCTTTCTTT.

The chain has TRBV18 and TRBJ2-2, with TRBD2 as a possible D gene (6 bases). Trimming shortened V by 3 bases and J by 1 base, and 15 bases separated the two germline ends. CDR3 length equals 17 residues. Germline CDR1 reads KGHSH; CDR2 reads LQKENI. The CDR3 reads CASSPIPGVMNTGELFF. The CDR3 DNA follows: TGTGCCAGCTCACCTATCCCGGGAGTGATGAACACCGGGGAGCTGTTTTTT.

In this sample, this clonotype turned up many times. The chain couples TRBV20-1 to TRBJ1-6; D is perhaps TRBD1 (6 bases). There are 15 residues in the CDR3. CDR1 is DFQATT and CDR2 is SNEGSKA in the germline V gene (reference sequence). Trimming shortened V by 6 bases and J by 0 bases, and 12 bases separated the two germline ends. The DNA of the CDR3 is TGCAGTGCCACTGACAGGAGCTCCTATAATTCACCCCTCCACTTT. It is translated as CSATDRSSYNSPLHF.

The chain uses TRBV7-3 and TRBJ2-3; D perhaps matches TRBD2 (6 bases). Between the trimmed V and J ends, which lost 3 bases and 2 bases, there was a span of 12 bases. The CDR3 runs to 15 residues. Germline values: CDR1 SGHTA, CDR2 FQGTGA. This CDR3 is CASSFTGLYTDTQYF. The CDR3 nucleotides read TGTGCCAGCAGCTTTACGGGACTTTACACAGATACGCAGTATTTT.

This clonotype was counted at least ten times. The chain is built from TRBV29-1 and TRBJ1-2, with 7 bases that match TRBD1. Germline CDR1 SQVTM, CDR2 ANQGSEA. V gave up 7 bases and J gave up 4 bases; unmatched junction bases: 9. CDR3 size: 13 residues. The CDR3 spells CSAFSGTVYGYTF. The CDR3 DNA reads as TGCAGCGCGTTCTCCGGGACAGTCTATGGCTACACCTTC.

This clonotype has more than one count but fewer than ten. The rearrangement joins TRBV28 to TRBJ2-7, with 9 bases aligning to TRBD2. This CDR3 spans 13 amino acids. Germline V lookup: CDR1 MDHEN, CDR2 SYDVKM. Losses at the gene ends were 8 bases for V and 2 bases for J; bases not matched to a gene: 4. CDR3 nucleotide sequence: TGTGCCAGCGCGGGGGGGGTAACCTACGAGCAGTACTTC. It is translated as CASAGGVTYEQYF.

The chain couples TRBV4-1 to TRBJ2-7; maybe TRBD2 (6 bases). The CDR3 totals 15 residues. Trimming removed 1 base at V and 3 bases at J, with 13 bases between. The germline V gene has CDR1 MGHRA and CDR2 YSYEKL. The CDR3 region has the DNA TGCGCCAGCAGCCAAGGCGCGGGAAGCTTCTACGAGCAGTACGTC. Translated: CASSQGAGSFYEQYV.

In DNA form, the CDR3 reads TGCAGTGCTAGAGGACTAGCGGGAGCTTTATCAAACACCTACAATGAGCAGTTCTTC. Amino acids: CSARGLAGALSNTYNEQFF. The chain recombines TRBV20-1 with TRBJ2-1, with 12 positions matching TRBD2. Germline CDR1 is DFQATT and CDR2 is SNEGSKA (reference sequence). J lost 2 bases, V lost 1 base, and 12 bases had no gene match. This CDR3 has 19 amino acids.